This T cell receptor beta chain is drawn from a study of PD-1 blockade in classical Hodgkin lymphoma. The study, taken as a whole, reports: Baseline TCR diversity was reportedly lower in newly diagnosed patients than in healthy donors. It was reported as lower still in relapsed/refractory patients. With CD4+ cells, TCR diversity rose significantly by C4D1, but not with CD8+ cells.

Only in-frame clones appear in the TCRdb table, and some are missing; sequencing was by immunoSEQ multiplex PCR. Among roughly 4,200 clones listed, around 69% were seen once. In its sample, this clone was seen a few times. Its antigen is unknown. Its ends do not fully match the called genes, so a read error is possible. The length of the CDR3 is 15 residues. The germline V gene has CDR1 SSHAT and CDR2 FNYEAQ (reference sequence). Every patient experienced relapse after autologous stem cell transplantation, and brentuximab vedotin exposure varied. The sample consisted of peripheral blood mononuclear cells (PBMCs), taken before the second cycle of nivolumab. The source of this sequence is a human donor with classical Hodgkin lymphoma. The J gene is TRBJ2-1, the V gene TRBV7-7, with D perhaps given as TRBD1 or TRBD2 (5 bases each). CDR3 in amino acids: CASSRDLVNYNEQFF. CDR3 in DNA: TGTGCTAGCAGCCGGGACCTAGTGAACTACAATGAGCAGTTCTTC.